Below, 28 T cell receptor beta chains from the same sample are listed, as sequenced in a study of cytomegalovirus exposure and HLA in healthy donors. The PCR employed 60 Vbeta primers together with 13 Jbeta primers. Repertoires were generated with immunoSEQ multiplex PCR, while TCRdb's copy carries only in-frame clones and drops some. Of fewer than 140,000 clones in the sample, around 82% were seen once. Sequencing was performed on PBMCs. The source of these receptors is a man aged 50 to 59 in good health and CMV-seronegative.

The chain joins TRBV4-2 to TRBJ2-2; TRBD1 aligns across 7 bases. The CDR3 runs 15 residues. The V segment lost 4 bases and the J segment 5 bases; nucleotides outside the gene matches: 7. Germline CDR1 reads LGHNA; CDR2 reads YNFKEQ. Here the CDR3 reads CASSRGQFGTGELFF. The DNA of the CDR3 is TGTGCCAGCAGCCGGGGACAGTTCGGTACCGGGGAGCTGTTTTTT.

The gene calls are TRBV10-3 and TRBJ2-1, with a weak D call TRBD1 (5 bases). Trimming left V 3 bases short and J 0 bases short, with 18 bases between. This CDR3 is built from 18 residues. Germline values: CDR1 ENHRY, CDR2 SYGVKD. CDR3 amino acids: CAISDPGKQASSYNEQFF. The CDR3 bases are TGTGCCATCAGTGACCCAGGGAAACAGGCGAGCTCCTACAATGAGCAGTTCTTC.

The V call is TRBV5-4, the J call TRBJ2-5; 13 nucleotides match TRBD2. After removal of 3 bases from V and 6 bases from J, the junction contained 5 bases not matched to a gene. Germline CDR1 SGHNT, CDR2 YYREEE (reference sequence). The CDR3 contains 15 residues. For the CDR3, the DNA is TGTGCCAGCAGCTCTGGACTAGCGGGGGAAAAGACCCAGTACTTC. This translates into CASSSGLAGEKTQYF.

In its sample, this clone was seen a few times. The chain is built from TRBV19 and TRBJ2-1, with 8 nucleotides matching TRBD1. The junction had 14 bases not matched to a gene; V was cut back by 6 bases and J by 7 bases. This CDR3 has 16 amino acids. Germline lookup yields CDR1 LNHDA and CDR2 SQIVND (reference sequence). Here the CDR3 DNA reads TGTGCCAGTAGCACGAGGCAGGGGGCCACGATGAATGAGCAGTTCTTC. Translating gives CASSTRQGATMNEQFF.

The CDR3 loop is CAWSMTGEGLYYGYTF. The CDR3 coding sequence is TGTGCCTGGAGTATGACAGGGGAGGGACTTTACTATGGCTACACCTTC. The rearrangement joins TRBV30 to TRBJ1-2; 8 nucleotides agree with TRBD1. The germline gives CDR1 GTSNPN, CDR2 SVGIG (reference sequence). After removal of 2 bases from V and 3 bases from J, the junction contained 11 bases not matched to a gene. The CDR3 is 16 amino acids.

This chain joins TRBV5-1 and TRBJ1-2; D uncertain. This CDR3 is built from 18 residues. Per germline, CDR1 SGHRS and CDR2 YFSETQ. V was cut by 0 bases and J by 1 base, with 19 bases left in between. The DNA of the CDR3 is TGCGCCAGCAGCTTGGTAGCAGCCGCAAGTTCTTTTAACTATGGCTACACCTTC. This sequence encodes CASSLVAAASSFNYGYTF.

This rearrangement joins TRBV28 to TRBJ1-2, with TRBD1 as a possible D gene (5 bases). Between the trimmed V and J ends, which lost 8 bases and 7 bases, there was a span of 8 bases. Germline CDR1 and CDR2: MDHEN and SYDVKM. CDR3 size: 10 residues. CDR3 nucleotides: TGTGCCAGCTGGGGGGGTGGCTACACCTTC. Translating it yields CASWGGGYTF.

This clone was detected once. This rearrangement joins TRBV7-2 to TRBJ2-7, with a weak D call TRBD2 (6 bases). Germline CDR1 SGHTA, CDR2 FQGNSA. This CDR3 is built from 15 residues. Trimming removed 1 base from V and 3 bases from J, with 13 bases in between. The CDR3 loop is CASSLEVTSFYEQYF. Written as DNA, the CDR3 is TGTGCCAGCAGCTTAGAGGTAACTAGCTTCTACGAGCAGTACTTC.

The chain employs TRBV4-3 and TRBJ1-4, with D tentatively TRBD1 (5 bases). The CDR3 has 12 residues. CDR1 is LGHNA, CDR2 YSLEER, per germline. Trimming shortened V by 5 bases and J by 12 bases, and 13 bases separated the two germline ends. CDR3 residues: CASSKGTGELFF. CDR3 coding DNA: TGCGCCAGCAGCAAGGGCACGGGGGAACTGTTTTTT.

The genes are TRBV6-6 and TRBJ2-2; D is possibly TRBD2 (6 bases). This CDR3 is 13 amino acids long. The germline CDR1 and CDR2 sequences are MNHNY and SVGAGI (reference sequence). Trimming removed 7 bases from V and 6 bases from J, with 12 bases in between. The CDR3 region is CASTREVAGELFF. For the CDR3, the DNA is TGTGCCAGCACGAGGGAGGTTGCCGGGGAGCTGTTTTTT.

This sequence joins TRBV5-5 and TRBJ2-2; 11 bases align to TRBD1. CDR3 length: 17 residues. The germline gives CDR1 SGHKS, CDR2 YYEKEE (reference sequence). Losses at the gene ends were 0 bases for V and 2 bases for J; bases not matched to a gene: 3. In nucleotides, the CDR3 is TGTGCCAGCAGCTTGGTGGGGACAGGGGGAAACACCGGGGAGCTGTTTTTT. Translated, it gives CASSLVGTGGNTGELFF.

The chain links TRBV11-2 to TRBJ1-4; unclear D gene. The germline V and J ends were trimmed by 2 bases and 7 bases, with 14 bases remaining between them. The germline V gene encodes CDR1 SGHAT and CDR2 FQNNGV. The CDR3 contains 15 residues. Written as DNA, the CDR3 is TGTGCCAGCAGCTTATCGGGATTCGAGGGTGAAAAACTGTTTTTT. Its translation is CASSLSGFEGEKLFF.

For this clone: A junction boundary mismatches the germline segment, possibly from a read error. This CDR3 is CSSGMTGNMNTEAFF. CDR3 DNA sequence: TGTTCCAGCGGGATGACAGGGAACATGAACACTGAAGCTTTCTTT. The chain links TRBV7-9 to TRBJ1-1; 7 nucleotides agree with TRBD1. The CDR3 runs 15 residues. Germline-derived CDR1 and CDR2 are SEHNR and FQNEAQ (reference sequence).

The chain is built from TRBV6-4 and TRBJ2-3; D uncertain. V lost 0 bases, J lost 0 bases, and 7 bases lay in between. Germline V lookup: CDR1 MRHNA, CDR2 SNTAGT. This CDR3 spans 15 amino acids. This chain's CDR3 is CASSDSGSSTDTQYF. In DNA form, the CDR3 reads TGTGCCAGCAGTGACTCTGGTAGCAGCACAGATACGCAGTATTTT.

The chain recombines TRBV10-3 with TRBJ1-4, with D possibly matching TRBD1 (5 bases). Per the germline V gene, CDR1 is ENHRY and CDR2 is SYGVKD. The CDR3 extends over 15 amino acids. V lost 0 bases and J lost 6, with 11 bases in between. CDR3 bases: TGTGCCATCAGTGAGTCAAGGGGAAAGGATGAAAAACTGTTTTTT. This sequence encodes CAISESRGKDEKLFF.

The gene calls are TRBV7-2 and TRBJ2-1, with D possibly TRBD1 on 5 matching bases. CDR3 length: 11 residues. Germline loops: CDR1 SGHTA, CDR2 FQGNSA. Trimming stripped 8 bases from V and 9 bases from J, with 11 bases between. Here the CDR3 DNA reads TGTGCCAGCGGCTACCAGGGTGAGCAGTTCTTC. This sequence encodes CASGYQGEQFF.

The rearrangement links TRBV9 to TRBJ2-3, with a possible D match to TRBD1 (5 bases). The germline gives CDR1 SGDLS, CDR2 YYNGEE. V lost 1 base, J lost 0 bases, and 6 bases lay in between. CDR3 length: 14 amino acids. The CDR3 reads CASSVRTSTDTQYF. The CDR3 DNA sequence: TGTGCCAGCAGCGTAAGGACAAGCACAGATACGCAGTATTTT. Based on the CDR3 plus reference TRBV9 and TRBJ2-3, the full variable domain is DSGVTQTPKHLITATGQRVTLRCSPRSGDLSVYWYQQSLDQGLQFLIQYYNGEERAKGNILERFSAQQFPDLHSELNLSSLELGDSALYFCASSVRTSTDTQYFGPGTRLTVL.

The chain links TRBV7-2 to TRBJ1-5; D not certain. The CDR3 is made up of 15 amino acids. V lost 5 bases and J lost 10, with 21 bases in between. Per germline, CDR1 SGHTA and CDR2 FQGNSA. CDR3 sequence: CASSPAVGQPRPQHF. The CDR3 bases are TGTGCCAGCAGCCCCGCCGTGGGCCAACCCAGACCCCAGCATTTT.

This clone was recorded only once. This chain joins TRBV5-1 and TRBJ1-3; a possible D gene is TRBD1 (5 bases). Germline V CDR1 and CDR2: SGHRS, YFSETQ. The CDR3 has 15 residues. The V end lost 1 base, the J end lost 2 bases, and 10 bases lay between the germline ends. CDR3 sequence reads: CASSLQGTPGNTIYF. The DNA for the CDR3 is TGCGCCAGCAGCTTGCAGGGAACTCCTGGAAACACCATATATTTT.

The gene calls are TRBV18 and TRBJ2-5, with D perhaps TRBD1 (6 bases). Per germline, CDR1 KGHSH and CDR2 LQKENI. The V end lost 3 bases, the J end lost 4 bases, and 9 bases lay between the germline ends. The CDR3 covers 13 residues. The CDR3 coding sequence is TGTGCCAGCTCACCTCCAGGGGCAGAGACCCAGTACTTC. As protein: CASSPPGAETQYF.

V gene TRBV7-9 combines with J gene TRBJ2-3; perhaps TRBD2 as D (5 bases). The CDR3 loop spans 16 amino acids. Trimming left V 3 bases short and J 2 bases short, with 15 bases between. Germline CDR1 SEHNR, CDR2 FQNEAQ (reference sequence). DNA of the CDR3: TGTGCCAGCAGCTTCCTAGACGGGGAGTACACAGATACGCAGTATTTT. It translates to CASSFLDGEYTDTQYF.

The chain employs TRBV4-2 and TRBJ1-1; D gene unclear. Trimming cost V 4 bases and J 6 bases, with 12 bases left between them. The germline CDR1 and CDR2 sequences are LGHNA and YNFKEQ. CDR3 length: 13 amino acids. CDR3 nucleotides: TGTGCCAGCAGCCTTCGAGTCGTGGCTGAAGCTTTCTTT. This sequence encodes CASSLRVVAEAFF.

This chain uses TRBV7-3 with TRBJ2-2; 10 nucleotides align to TRBD2. The trim removed 5 bases at V and 5 bases at J, leaving 5 bases unmatched. The germline V gene has CDR1 SGHTA and CDR2 FQGTGA. CDR3 size: 15 residues. CDR3 nucleotides: TGTGCCAGCAGCCCAGCGGGGGGGCCAACCGGGGAGCTGTTTTTT. Amino acid sequence: CASSPAGGPTGELFF.

The rearrangement uses TRBV7-8 and TRBJ1-2, with a weak D call TRBD1 (5 bases). V was clipped by 1 base and J by 2 bases, with 8 bases between them. Germline V gene data show CDR1 as SGHVS and CDR2 as FQNEAQ. The length of the CDR3 is 14 residues. The CDR3, as DNA: TGTGCCAGCAGCTTAGTGCGGGGGAACTATGGCTACACCTTC. Translated, it gives CASSLVRGNYGYTF.

The chain employs TRBV27 and TRBJ1-1; 8 nucleotides line up with TRBD1. V trimming: 10 bases; J trimming: 3 bases; junction bases outside the gene matches: 4. The CDR3 totals 12 residues. CDR1 is MNHEY and CDR2 is SMNVEV in the germline V gene (reference sequence). CDR3 nucleotide sequence: TGTGCCACGGACAGGGAGGACACTGAAGCTTTCTTT. Its translation is CATDREDTEAFF.

This clone was detected only a few times. The chain uses TRBV23-1 and TRBJ1-4; the D gene is possibly TRBD1 (5 bases). TRBV23-1 is flagged as an ORF with uncertain function. The V and J ends lost 0 bases and 4 bases respectively, with 6 bases between them. This CDR3 has 14 amino acids. The CDR3 region has the DNA TGCGCCAGCAGTCAATCAGGGGATAATGAAAAACTGTTTTTT. Encoded protein: CASSQSGDNEKLFF.

The chain combines TRBV2 with TRBJ2-2; 8 bases map to TRBD1. V shed 6 bases, J shed 7 bases, and the junction held 10 bases outside the gene matches. Germline V gene data show CDR1 as SNHLY and CDR2 as FYNNEI. This CDR3 is built from 15 residues. The CDR3 sequence: CASSPRTGMIGELFF. In nucleotides, the CDR3 is TGTGCCAGCAGCCCTAGGACAGGGATGATCGGGGAGCTGTTTTTT.

This clone was seen more than once but under ten times. This chain links TRBV2 with TRBJ1-6; D may be TRBD1 (5 bases). The CDR3 sequence is 13 residues long. The germline V and J ends were trimmed by 11 bases and 7 bases, with 15 bases remaining between them. CDR1 is SNHLY and CDR2 is FYNNEI in the germline V gene. CDR3 sequence: CAQHRQLNSPLHF. The CDR3 bases are TGTGCCCAGCACCGACAGCTAAATTCACCCCTCCACTTT.